The clone carrying this T cell receptor (beta chain) was recorded many times. Antigen unknown. The source of the sample is a study of breast tumors, draining lymph nodes, adjacent tissues. Broader study findings: Compared with basal-like, luminal-like tumors shared significantly more repertoire with nontumor tissue.

MiXCR, run by TCRdb on the multiplex PCR reads, gives a single entry per CDR3 protein. The sample carries about 130,000 distinct CDR3 sequences, 21% recorded once. Germline V gene data show CDR1 as WSHSY and CDR2 as SAAADI. The CDR3 has 14 residues. V lost 10 bases to trimming and J lost 4 bases, with 17 bases between them. Breast cancer patients provided tissue from their axillary draining lymph nodes. This chain joins TRBV10-2 and TRBJ2-1, with D perhaps TRBD1 (6 bases). Sequenced sample: axillary lymph node tissue. The receptor comes from a female donor with breast cancer. Some clones in this sample may be carry-over from other donors' samples. CDR3 loop: CATTQGREYNEQFF. The CDR3 nucleotides read TGCGCCACAACACAGGGAAGGGAATACAATGAGCAGTTCTTC.